Sequencing of this T cell receptor beta chain was carried out in a study of shared clonotypes between healthy human individuals. V dropped 3 bases and J dropped 0 bases, with 9 bases sitting between them. Germline CDR1 KGHSH, CDR2 LQKENI. The CDR3 has 15 residues. Using immunoSEQ multiplex PCR, the repertoire was profiled, and TCRdb retains in-frame clones only, with some absent. The sample includes a few million clones, over 90% of them seen just once. Specimen: naive CD4+ T cells from PBMCs. The subset is: CD45RA+ positively selected. The TCR sequence derives from a man between 18 and 35 years old in good health. Some clones in this sample may be carry-over from other donors' samples. This chain joins TRBV18 and TRBJ1-3; D is unclear. CDR3 sequence reads: CASSPTEYSGNTIYF. For the CDR3, the DNA is TGTGCCAGCTCACCTACAGAGTACTCTGGAAACACCATATATTTT.